This paragraph reports one T cell receptor (beta chain). These data originate in a study of T cell changes during pregnancy in multiple sclerosis. The CDR3 loop spans 10 amino acids. CDR1 is SGHAT, CDR2 FQNNGV, per germline. V lost 3 bases to trimming and J lost 5 bases, with 2 bases between them. Assay used: immunoSEQ multiplex PCR; TCRdb lists only in-frame clones, some missing. Here the sample spans tens of thousands of clones, more than 75% being singletons. The chain is built from TRBV11-2 and TRBJ2-7, with no clear D. The sequenced sample was CD8+ T cells from peripheral blood mononuclear cells, obtained after pregnancy. The clonotype was recovered from a female donor in good health, enrolled as a control in a pregnancy study. Written as DNA, the CDR3 is TGTGCCAGCAGCTTTAACGAGCAGTACTTC. Protein sequence: CASSFNEQYF. Combining the CDR3 with reference TRBV11-2 and TRBJ2-7 gives the whole variable domain EAGVAQSPRYKIIEKRQSVAFWCNPISGHATLYWYQQILGQGPKLLIQFQNNGVVDDSQLPKDRFSAERLKGVDSTLKIQPAKLEDSAVYLCASSFNEQYFGPGTRLTVT.